Below, 15 T cell receptor beta chains from the same sample are listed, as sequenced in a study of shared clonotypes between healthy human individuals. The repertoire was sequenced with immunoSEQ multiplex PCR; TCRdb's copy has only in-frame clones and lacks some. This table holds roughly 2,000,000 clones, 93% found once. Selected positively for CCR7 and CD45RO-negative, naive CD8 cells excluded terminally differentiated effector memory CD45RA+ cells. Sequenced: naive CD8+ T cells from PBMCs. The receptor set was obtained from a man between 18 and 35 years old in good health. Some clones in this sample may be carry-over from other donors' samples.

The chain uses TRBV6-5 and TRBJ1-5; D might be TRBD1 (6 bases). The V end was cut by 0 bases, the J end by 0 bases, with 9 bases between. CDR3 length: 16 residues. CDR1 is MNHEY, CDR2 SVGAGI, per germline. The CDR3 region is CASSYSTGYSNQPQHF. As DNA, the CDR3 is TGTGCCAGCAGTTACTCTACAGGGTATAGCAATCAGCCCCAGCATTTT.

V usage is TRBV4-1 and J usage is TRBJ2-1; 7 bases agree with TRBD2. Germline trimming cut 1 base from V and 6 bases from J; bases unmatched to any gene: 21. Germline assignment: CDR1 MGHRA and CDR2 YSYEKL. The CDR3 has 20 amino acids. CDR3 protein: CASSQVTLVGDGRQFNEQFF. CDR3 sequence (DNA): TGCGCCAGCAGCCAAGTGACCCTGGTAGGAGACGGGAGGCAGTTCAATGAGCAGTTCTTC.

The gene calls are TRBV11-2 and TRBJ2-5; TRBD2 matches at 8 bases. There are 14 residues in the CDR3. Germline CDR1 is SGHAT and CDR2 is FQNNGV. The J segment lost 5 bases and the V segment lost 1 base, leaving 3 bases of the junction unmatched. The CDR3: CASSLAGGGETQYF. The DNA of the CDR3 is TGTGCCAGCAGCTTAGCGGGAGGGGGGGAGACCCAGTACTTC.

The genes are TRBV7-9 and TRBJ2-1; no clear D gene. Germline-derived CDR1 and CDR2 are SEHNR and FQNEAQ (reference sequence). This CDR3 is built from 13 residues. V lost 4 bases and J lost 3, with 7 bases in between. The CDR3 coding sequence is TGTGCCAGCAGCTCCCAGCGCTACAATGAGCAGTTCTTC. Protein sequence: CASSSQRYNEQFF.

The sample holds one count of this clone. The chain recombines TRBV28 with TRBJ1-5, with a weak D call TRBD1 (6 bases). The CDR3 covers 16 residues. In germline, CDR1 is MDHEN, CDR2 SYDVKM. Trimming stripped 0 bases from V and 5 bases from J, with 14 bases between. CDR3 bases: TGTGCCAGCAGTTTATGGGCGGGGGCGCGGGATCAGCCCCAGCATTTT. Residues: CASSLWAGARDQPQHF.

The CDR3 region has the DNA TGTGCCAGCAGTTGGCGGGACCCGGCGTACGAGCAGTACTTC. It yields the protein CASSWRDPAYEQYF. V gene TRBV5-6 combines with J gene TRBJ2-7; D is possibly TRBD2 (6 bases). Germline V gene sequence: CDR1 SGHDT, CDR2 YYEEEE. V was clipped by 5 bases and J by 4 bases, with 16 bases between them. This CDR3 spans 14 amino acids.

As regards this clone: Other DNA sequences in this specimen translate into the identical CDR3. The chain has TRBV27 and TRBJ2-7, with unresolved D. The germline V gene has CDR1 MNHEY and CDR2 SMNVEV (reference sequence). Between the trimmed V and J ends, which lost 3 bases and 7 bases, there was a span of 7 bases. The CDR3 is 11 residues long. CDR3: CASSFGREQYF. The CDR3 coding sequence is TGTGCCAGCAGTTTTGGGCGGGAGCAGTACTTC.

The gene calls are TRBV10-3 and TRBJ2-2, with D possibly being TRBD1 (7 bases). The germline CDR1 and CDR2 sequences are ENHRY and SYGVKD. V lost 8 bases to trimming and J lost 0 bases, with 19 bases between them. There are 17 residues in the CDR3. Here the CDR3 reads CAIGQGGAGSNTGELFF. The CDR3 nucleotides are TGTGCCATCGGTCAGGGGGGCGCGGGGTCGAACACCGGGGAGCTGTTTTTT.

The chain links TRBV10-3 to TRBJ1-2; TRBD1 might be the D (6 bases). The CDR3 consists of 15 residues. CDR1 and CDR2 (germline): ENHRY, SYGVKD. The ends were cut back, 3 bases at V and 2 bases at J, with 13 bases in the middle. The chain's CDR3 is CAISDGTGTNYGYTF. The CDR3 DNA is TGTGCCATCAGTGATGGCACAGGGACAAACTATGGCTACACCTTC.

This chain joins TRBV4-1 and TRBJ2-7, with D possibly TRBD2 on 5 matching bases. Deletions cut 0 bases from V and 3 bases from J, with 9 bases between. CDR3 length equals 14 residues. Germline CDR1 and CDR2: MGHRA and YSYEKL. The CDR3 is CASSQDSRGYEQYF. The DNA for the CDR3 is TGCGCCAGCAGCCAAGATTCCCGGGGCTACGAGCAGTACTTC.

The V and J genes are TRBV27 and TRBJ2-3, with 14 nucleotides matching TRBD2. The germline V gene has CDR1 MNHEY and CDR2 SMNVEV (reference sequence). Trimming at V came to 5 bases and at J to 2 bases, leaving 3 bases not matched to a gene. There are 16 residues in the CDR3. The CDR3 loop reads CASSGTSGRPTDTQYF. CDR3 in DNA: TGTGCCAGCAGTGGGACTAGCGGGAGACCCACAGATACGCAGTATTTT.

The chain recombines TRBV4-2 with TRBJ1-5, with unresolved D. V lost 1 base to trimming and J lost 4 bases, with 14 bases between them. CDR3 size: 16 residues. Germline loops: CDR1 LGHNA, CDR2 YNFKEQ. This CDR3 is CASSQAPIGPNQPQHF. The DNA for the CDR3 is TGTGCCAGCAGCCAAGCCCCAATCGGCCCTAATCAGCCCCAGCATTTT.

The rearrangement links TRBV15 to TRBJ2-5; 8 bases are a match to TRBD2. The junction had 6 bases not matched to a gene; V was cut back by 1 base and J by 5 bases. Germline assignment: CDR1 LNHNV and CDR2 YYDKDF (reference sequence). CDR3 length: 15 residues. The CDR3 nucleotides are TGTGCCACCAGCAGAGTTCGAGCGGGAGCTGAGACCCAGTACTTC. Translating it yields CATSRVRAGAETQYF.

The rearrangement joins TRBV5-6 to TRBJ2-5; TRBD2 matches 13 bases. Germline V gene data show CDR1 as SGHDT and CDR2 as YYEEEE. This CDR3 comprises 17 residues. J was trimmed by 5 bases and V by 1 base; bases with no gene match: 8. The CDR3 reads CASSLSWTSGSGETQYF. The CDR3 DNA reads as TGTGCCAGCAGCTTGTCTTGGACTAGCGGGAGCGGGGAGACCCAGTACTTC.

On this clone itself: At the DNA level, this CDR3 is encoded by other sequences in the same sample as well. The CDR3 sequence is CASSYPGPNQPQHF. CDR3 coding DNA: TGTGCCAGCAGTTACCCGGGACCCAATCAGCCCCAGCATTTT. The V call is TRBV6-5, the J call TRBJ1-5, with a possible D match to TRBD1 (5 bases). The CDR3 sequence is 14 residues long. Trimming shortened V by 2 bases and J by 3 bases, and 8 bases separated the two germline ends. Germline CDR1 reads MNHEY; CDR2 reads SVGAGI.